These 14 T cell receptor beta chains share one sample of origin, sequenced in a study of T-cell reconstitution after alpha-beta-depleted transplantation in children. TCRbeta library preparation incorporated unique molecular identifiers. TCRdb re-analysed the PCR reads in MiXCR, keeping a single row per CDR3 protein. The sample lists over 550,000 distinct CDR3 sequences; about 11% were seen once. The specimen comprised PBMCs from the stem cell graft donor, sampled from the stem cell graft. Every receptor here comes from a human donor who donated a stem cell graft to a child with acute myeloid leukemia.

The chain recombines TRBV20-1 with TRBJ2-1; D uncertain. Per the germline V gene, CDR1 is DFQATT and CDR2 is SNEGSKA (reference sequence). The ends were cut back, 2 bases at V and 4 bases at J, with 9 bases in the middle. The CDR3 runs 13 residues. CDR3 loop: CSARPLGYNEQFF. The CDR3 nucleotides read TGCAGTGCTAGACCGCTTGGGTACAATGAGCAGTTCTTC.

The chain links TRBV5-1 to TRBJ1-1; D is undetermined. The CDR3 spans 15 residues. CDR1 and CDR2 (germline): SGHRS, YFSETQ. The V end lost 0 bases, the J end lost 3 bases, and 12 bases lay between the germline ends. DNA for the CDR3: TGCGCCAGCAGCTTGGTGAAAGGGTTGGACACTGAAGCTTTCTTT. Translated: CASSLVKGLDTEAFF.

This clonotype was seen a handful of times. This sequence joins TRBV6-1 and TRBJ2-7; 7 bases match TRBD2. The CDR3 spans 14 residues. Germline CDR1 is MNHNS and CDR2 is SASEGT. Trimming cost V 10 bases and J 2 bases; bases outside gene matches: 11. CDR3 DNA sequence: TGTGCCACCCGAACTAGCGCAAGTACCTACGAGCAGTACTTC. Translated, it gives CATRTSASTYEQYF.

The V gene is TRBV6-2 or TRBV6-3, the J gene TRBJ1-1; D unclear. Germline CDR1 is MNHEY and CDR2 is SVGEGT. V was shortened by 5 bases and J by 2 bases, with 9 bases between the two germline ends. The CDR3 loop spans 13 amino acids. The CDR3 DNA sequence: TGTGCCAGCAGTGACCAAGTTAACACTGAAGCTTTCTTT. This codes for CASSDQVNTEAFF.

The sample holds many counts of this clonotype. The chain links TRBV5-1 to TRBJ2-3; maybe TRBD1 (5 bases). Per the germline V gene, CDR1 is SGHRS and CDR2 is YFSETQ. V lost 0 bases and J 5 bases, leaving 10 bases between the germline ends. This CDR3 comprises 14 residues. The CDR3 spells CASSLEDIRDTQYF. In DNA form, the CDR3 reads TGCGCCAGCAGCTTGGAGGACATTCGAGATACGCAGTATTTT. Based on the CDR3 plus reference TRBV5-1 and TRBJ2-3, the full variable domain is KAGVTQTPRYLIKTRGQQVTLSCSPISGHRSVSWYQQTPGQGLQFLFEYFSETQRNKGNFPGRFSGRQFSNSRSEMNVSTLELGDSALYLCASSLEDIRDTQYFGPGTRLTVL.

This clonotype has just a few counts. The genes are TRBV6-5 and TRBJ2-5; 8 nucleotides line up with TRBD1. The ends lost 4 bases at V and 4 bases at J; junction bases unmatched: 8. This CDR3 is 15 amino acids long. Looked up from germline, CDR1 is MNHEY and CDR2 is SVGAGI. As DNA, the CDR3 is TGTGCCAGCAGTTTACAGGACAGGGTCTCAGAGACCCAGTACTTC. Encoded protein: CASSLQDRVSETQYF.

This clonotype was observed at least ten times. This chain joins TRBV29-1 and TRBJ2-3, with 8 bases fitting TRBD2. CDR1 is SQVTM, CDR2 ANQGSEA, per germline. The CDR3 has 12 residues. The junction had 3 bases not matched to a gene; V was cut back by 5 bases and J by 5 bases. The CDR3 bases are TGCAGCGTTTCGGGAGGGCAAGATACGCAGTATTTT. It is translated as CSVSGGQDTQYF.

V gene TRBV5-1 combines with J gene TRBJ2-6; D is uncertain. The V gene's germline CDR1 is SGHRS and CDR2 YFSETQ. This CDR3 has 17 residues. With 0 bases removed from V and 2 bases from J, the gap between germline ends came to 12 bases. CDR3 residues: CASSLGSPAAGANVLTF. As DNA, the CDR3 is TGCGCCAGCAGCTTGGGTTCTCCGGCTGCTGGGGCCAACGTCCTGACTTTC.

The rearrangement links TRBV20-1 to TRBJ2-1, with 7 positions matching TRBD2. Germline V gene data show CDR1 as DFQATT and CDR2 as SNEGSKA (reference sequence). This CDR3 contains 15 residues. Losses at the gene ends were 3 bases for V and 5 bases for J; bases not matched to a gene: 10. The CDR3 here is CSASSAGLKNNEQFF. DNA for the CDR3: TGCAGTGCTAGTTCAGCGGGACTTAAAAACAATGAGCAGTTCTTC.

This clonotype was picked up many times. V usage is TRBV20-1 and J usage is TRBJ2-1; D call uncertain. V dropped 1 base and J dropped 4 bases, with 8 bases sitting between them. Germline assignment: CDR1 DFQATT and CDR2 SNEGSKA (reference sequence). This CDR3 region has 13 residues. In DNA, the CDR3 is TGCAGTGCTAGAGCGGGTGGATACAATGAGCAGTTCTTC. Encoded protein: CSARAGGYNEQFF.

The chain joins TRBV20-1 to TRBJ2-7; either TRBD1 or TRBD2 may fit D (6 bases each). The V gene's germline CDR1 is DFQATT and CDR2 SNEGSKA (reference sequence). V was clipped by 3 bases and J by 2 bases, with 14 bases between them. The CDR3 extends over 14 amino acids. CDR3: CSARGGRVAYEQYF. The CDR3 nucleotides read TGCAGTGCTAGGGGGGGCAGGGTTGCCTACGAGCAGTACTTC.

This clonotype turned up a few times. The chain recombines TRBV10-3 with TRBJ2-7; the match to TRBD2 covers 13 bases. With 0 bases clipped from V and 4 bases from J, the junction kept 12 bases outside the gene matches. The V gene's germline CDR1 is ENHRY and CDR2 SYGVKD. CDR3 length: 19 residues. The CDR3 loop is CAISESTSGRTPSYYEQYF. The CDR3 nucleotides read TGTGCCATCAGTGAGTCGACTAGCGGGAGGACGCCCTCCTATTACGAGCAGTACTTC.

The J gene is TRBJ1-4, the V gene TRBV20-1, with D maybe TRBD1 (5 bases). The V and J ends lost 4 bases and 0 bases respectively, with 15 bases between them. The CDR3 totals 16 residues. CDR1 is DFQATT, CDR2 SNEGSKA, per germline (reference sequence). Here the CDR3 reads CSANGGDAATNEKLFF. Here the CDR3 DNA reads TGCAGTGCTAACGGTGGGGACGCGGCAACTAATGAAAAACTGTTTTTT.

This clonotype was counted a few times. V and J are TRBV7-3 and TRBJ2-2; TRBD2 aligns across 7 bases. The ends lost 2 bases at V and 8 bases at J; junction bases unmatched: 8. This CDR3 region has 15 residues. In germline, CDR1 is SGHTA, CDR2 FQGTGA. The CDR3 here is CASSLVTSALGELFF. The CDR3 DNA is TGTGCCAGCAGCTTAGTTACTAGCGCTTTGGGGGAGCTGTTTTTT.